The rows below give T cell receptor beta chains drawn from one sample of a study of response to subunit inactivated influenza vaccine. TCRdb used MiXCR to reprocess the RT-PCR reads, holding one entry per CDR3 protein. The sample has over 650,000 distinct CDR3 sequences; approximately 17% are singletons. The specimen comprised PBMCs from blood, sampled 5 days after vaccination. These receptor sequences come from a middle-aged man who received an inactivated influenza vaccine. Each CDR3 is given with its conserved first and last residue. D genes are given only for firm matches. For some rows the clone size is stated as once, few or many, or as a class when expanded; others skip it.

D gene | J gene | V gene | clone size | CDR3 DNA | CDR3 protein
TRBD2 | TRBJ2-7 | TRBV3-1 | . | TGTGCCAGCAGCCAAGGGCTAGCGGATACCTACGAGCAGTACTTC | CASSQGLADTYEQYF
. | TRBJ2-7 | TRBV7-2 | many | TGTGCCAGCAGCTTTCACGGACAGTCCTACGAGCAGTACTTC | CASSFHGQSYEQYF
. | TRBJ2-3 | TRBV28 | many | TGTGCCAGCAGTTCACGGGGGTGGTTGGATACGCAGTATTTT | CASSSRGWLDTQYF
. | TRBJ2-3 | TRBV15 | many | TGTGCCACCTCCGCGCGGGCCGATACGCAGTATTTT | CATSARADTQYF
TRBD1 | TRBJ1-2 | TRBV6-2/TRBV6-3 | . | TGTGCCAGCAGTTACTCGAAATTAGACAGGGAGACCTTC | CASSYSKLDRETF
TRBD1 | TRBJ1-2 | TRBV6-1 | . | TGTGCCAGCACGGGACAGACTAACTATGGCTACACCTTC | CASTGQTNYGYTF
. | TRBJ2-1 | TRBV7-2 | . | TGTGCCAGCAGCTTAGTTGCGGACTTATACAATGAGCAGTTCTTC | CASSLVADLYNEQFF
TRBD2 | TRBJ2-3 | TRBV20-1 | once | TGCAGTGCTAGAGATCCCCGGACTAGCGGGGGAGATACGCAGTATTTT | CSARDPRTSGGDTQYF
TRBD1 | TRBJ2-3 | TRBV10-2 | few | TGCGCCGGATCCAAGGACAGGGTTTCCACAGATACGCAGTATTTT | CAGSKDRVSTDTQYF
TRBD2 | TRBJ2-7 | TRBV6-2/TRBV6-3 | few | TGTGCCAGCAGCCCCATAGCGGGGGAAGTCTACGAGCAGTACTTC | CASSPIAGEVYEQYF
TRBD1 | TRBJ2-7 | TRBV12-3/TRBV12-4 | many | TGTGCCAGCAGTTTACTCTCGGGACAGCCCTACGAGCAGTACTTC | CASSLLSGQPYEQYF
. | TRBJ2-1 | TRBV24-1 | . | TGTGCCACCGGCGGGGCAGGGATCGGTGAGCAGTTCTTC | CATGGAGIGEQFF
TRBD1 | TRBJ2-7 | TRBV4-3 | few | TGCGCCAGCAGCCCAACCCTGACAGGGGGCCCCTACGAGCAGTACTTC | CASSPTLTGGPYEQYF
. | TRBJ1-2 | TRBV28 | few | TGTGCCAGCAGTTTATGGGGAAGGACAGATGGCTACACCTTC | CASSLWGRTDGYTF
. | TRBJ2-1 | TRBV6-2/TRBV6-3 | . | TGTGCCAGCAGTACACCTAGTGCGGGACTTTACAATGAGCAGTTCTTC | CASSTPSAGLYNEQFF
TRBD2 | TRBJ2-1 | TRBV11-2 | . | TGTGCCAGCAGCTTACTAGCGGGCTTTTCCTCCTACAATGAGCAGTTCTTC | CASSLLAGFSSYNEQFF
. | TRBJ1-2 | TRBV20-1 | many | TGCAGTGCTAGAGGGGGCCCTAGGGCATTTTATGGCTACACCTTC | CSARGGPRAFYGYTF
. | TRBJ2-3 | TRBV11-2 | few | TGTGCCAGCAGCCCTTTCCCTCCCCGCTCCGCGGACACAGATACGCAGTATTTT | CASSPFPPRSADTDTQYF
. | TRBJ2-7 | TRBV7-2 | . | TGTGCCAGCAGCATCCTTACCGGGACAATCTCCTACGAGCAGTACTTC | CASSILTGTISYEQYF
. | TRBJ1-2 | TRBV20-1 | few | TGCAGTGCTAGAGTTGGGGGCTCTGGCTACACCTTC | CSARVGGSGYTF
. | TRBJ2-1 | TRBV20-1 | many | TGCAGTGCTAGAGACCTAGCAGTCGGGGGGCCCTACAATGAGCAGTTCTTC | CSARDLAVGGPYNEQFF
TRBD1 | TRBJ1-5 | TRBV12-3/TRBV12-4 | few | TGTGCCAGCAGGGTTGGGACAGTCAATCAGCCCCAGCATTTT | CASRVGTVNQPQHF
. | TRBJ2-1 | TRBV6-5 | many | TGTGCCAGCAGTTACAGGGGGAAAACCTACAATGAGCAGTTCTTC | CASSYRGKTYNEQFF
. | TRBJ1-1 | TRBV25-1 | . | TGTGCCAGCAGTGATAGGGGGTTGAACACTGAAGCTTTCTTT | CASSDRGLNTEAFF
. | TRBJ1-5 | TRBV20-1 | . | TGCAGTGCTAGACATTACAGGACCGCGGGGCCCCAGCATTTT | CSARHYRTAGPQHF
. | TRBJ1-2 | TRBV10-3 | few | TGTGCCATCAGTGCTAACCCAGGGAGGGGATATGGCTACACCTTC | CAISANPGRGYGYTF
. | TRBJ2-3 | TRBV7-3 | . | TGTGCCAGCAGCTTAACGAGCACTGCTAGCACAGATACGCAGTATTTT | CASSLTSTASTDTQYF
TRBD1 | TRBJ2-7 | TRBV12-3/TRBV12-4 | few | TGTGCCAGCACCGGCTTCGGACAGGGCATCCACGAGCAGTACTTC | CASTGFGQGIHEQYF
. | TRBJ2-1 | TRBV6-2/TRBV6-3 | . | TGTGCCAGCAGTTACCTGACGTCCTACAATGAGCAGTTCTTC | CASSYLTSYNEQFF
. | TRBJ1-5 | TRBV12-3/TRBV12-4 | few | TGTGCCAGCAGTTTAACGAGGGGGCCCCAGCATTTT | CASSLTRGPQHF
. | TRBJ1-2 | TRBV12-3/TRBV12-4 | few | TGTGCCAGCAGTTTTGCCGGGGTAGGGGGCTACACCTTC | CASSFAGVGGYTF
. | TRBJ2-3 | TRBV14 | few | TGTGCCAGCTCGCGACGGGGAAGAACGATCACAGATACGCAGTATTTT | CASSRRGRTITDTQYF
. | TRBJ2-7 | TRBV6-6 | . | TGTGCCAGCAGTTCCGGTGCCGAGGGGGAGTACTTC | CASSSGAEGEYF
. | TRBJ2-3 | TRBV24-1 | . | TGTGCCACCAGTCGGGGGGCCCTCACAGATACGCAGTATTTT | CATSRGALTDTQYF
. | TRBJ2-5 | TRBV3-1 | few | TGTGCCAGCAGCCAAGATTTTTCACTAGCAGGAGAGACCCAGTACTTC | CASSQDFSLAGETQYF
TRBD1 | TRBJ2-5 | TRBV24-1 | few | TGTGCCACCAGCGAACGACAGGGTCGGGAGACCCAGTACTTC | CATSERQGRETQYF
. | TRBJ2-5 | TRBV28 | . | TGTGCCAGCAGTTATAGCAGGGTACGGGAACAAGAGACCCAGTACTTC | CASSYSRVREQETQYF
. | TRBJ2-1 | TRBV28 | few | TGTGCCAGCAGGGAACAGGGAGTCAATGAGCAGTTCTTC | CASREQGVNEQFF
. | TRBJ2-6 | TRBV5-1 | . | TGCGCCAGCAGCTTGCTTGACTCTGGGGCCAACGTCCTGACTTTC | CASSLLDSGANVLTF
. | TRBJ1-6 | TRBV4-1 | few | TGCGCCAGCAGCCAGAATGGTTCACCCCTCCACTTT | CASSQNGSPLHF
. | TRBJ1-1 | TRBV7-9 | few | TGTGCCAGCAGCCCGGATGCTTTCTTT | CASSPDAFF
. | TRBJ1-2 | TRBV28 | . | TGTGCCAGCACCCGAAGGACAGAGCCTGGCTACACCTTC | CASTRRTEPGYTF
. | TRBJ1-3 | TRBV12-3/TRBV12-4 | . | TGTGCCAGCAGCGCGTTGGGCTCTGGAAACACCATATATTTT | CASSALGSGNTIYF
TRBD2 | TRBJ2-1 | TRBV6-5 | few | TGTGCCAGCAGTTCCCTTCGGGTAGCGGGAGGCGACGATGAGCAGTTCTTC | CASSSLRVAGGDDEQFF
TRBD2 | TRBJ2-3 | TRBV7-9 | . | TGTGCCAGCAGCTTAAGAGCGGGGAGCGATACGCAGTATTTT | CASSLRAGSDTQYF
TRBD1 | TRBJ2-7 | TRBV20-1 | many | TGCAGTGCTAGGCGCGGGACAGGGTCCTACGAGCAGTACTTC | CSARRGTGSYEQYF
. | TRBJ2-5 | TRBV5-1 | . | TGCGCCAGCAGCTTGGTCACAGAAGAGACCCAGTACTTC | CASSLVTEETQYF
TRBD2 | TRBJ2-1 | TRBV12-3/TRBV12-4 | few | TGTGCCAGCAGCCTTACCGGGACTAGCGAAGGTCGGTTCTTC | CASSLTGTSEGRFF
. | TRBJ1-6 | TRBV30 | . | TGTGCCTGGAGTACGACAGGACTCTATAATTCACCCCTCCACTTT | CAWSTTGLYNSPLHF
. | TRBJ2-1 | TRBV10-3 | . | TGTGCCATCAGTACCCGTGACATCCTCGGCTACAATGAGCAGTTCTTC | CAISTRDILGYNEQFF
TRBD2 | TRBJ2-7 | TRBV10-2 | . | TGCGCCAGCGGCGGCCAGGGGACTAGCGGGAGGGCCAACGAGCAGTACTTC | CASGGQGTSGRANEQYF
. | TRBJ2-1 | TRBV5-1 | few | TGCGCCAGCAGCTTAGCAGCCCCGGATTACAATGAGCAGTTCTTC | CASSLAAPDYNEQFF
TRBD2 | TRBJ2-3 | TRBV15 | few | TGTGCCACCAGCAGAGGCGAGCGGGACACAGATACGCAGTATTTT | CATSRGERDTDTQYF
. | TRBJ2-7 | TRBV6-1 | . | TGTGCCAGCAGGTTTATTTCGGGGGATATTTCCTACGAGCAGTACTTC | CASRFISGDISYEQYF
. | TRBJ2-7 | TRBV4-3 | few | TGCGCCAGCAGCCAAGATGGAAGTTCCGAGCAGTACTTC | CASSQDGSSEQYF
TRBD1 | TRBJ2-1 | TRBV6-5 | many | TGTGCCAGCAGTTATTCATACAGGGGCCACTCCTACAATGAGCAGTTCTTC | CASSYSYRGHSYNEQFF
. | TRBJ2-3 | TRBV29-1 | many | TGCAGCGGGGGAGAGAATACGCAGTATTTT | CSGGENTQYF
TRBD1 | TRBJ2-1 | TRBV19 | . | TGTGCCAGTAGCATCGCCGGGACAGGTCGCAATGAGCAGTTCTTC | CASSIAGTGRNEQFF
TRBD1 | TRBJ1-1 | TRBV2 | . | TGTGCCAGCAGGGGGACAGGGGGACTGAACACTGAAGCTTTCTTT | CASRGTGGLNTEAFF